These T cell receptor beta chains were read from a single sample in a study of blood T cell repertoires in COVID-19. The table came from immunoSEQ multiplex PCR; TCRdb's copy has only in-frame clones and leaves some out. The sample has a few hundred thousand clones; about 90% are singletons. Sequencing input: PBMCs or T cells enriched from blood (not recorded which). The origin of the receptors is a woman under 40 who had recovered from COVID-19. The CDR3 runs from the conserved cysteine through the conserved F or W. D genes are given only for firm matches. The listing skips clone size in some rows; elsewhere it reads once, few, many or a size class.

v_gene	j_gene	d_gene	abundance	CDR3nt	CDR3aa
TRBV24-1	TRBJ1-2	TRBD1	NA	TGTGCCACCAGTGATTTGTCCCCTCTTGGGGACAGGGTTTCGTCTAACTATGGCTACACCTTC	CATSDLSPLGDRVSSNYGYTF
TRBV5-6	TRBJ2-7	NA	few	TGTGCCAGCAGCTTCAACGAGCAGTACTTC	CASSFNEQYF
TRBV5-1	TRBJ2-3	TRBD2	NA	TGCGCCAGCAGCGAAGTCCGCGGGGGGGCCTCAGATACGCAGTATTTT	CASSEVRGGASDTQYF
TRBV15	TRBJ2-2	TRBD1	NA	TGTGCCACCAGCAGAGGGACAGGGGAGACCGGGGAGCTGTTTTTT	CATSRGTGETGELFF
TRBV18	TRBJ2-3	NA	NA	TGTGCCAGCTCACCTACCGCGACAGGGAGGACAGATACGCAGTATTTT	CASSPTATGRTDTQYF
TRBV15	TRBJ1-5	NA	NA	TGTGCCACCAGCACAACCAGCGGGGGATTCAGGAGCAATCAGCCCCAGCATTTT	CATSTTSGGFRSNQPQHF
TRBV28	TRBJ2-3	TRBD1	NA	TGTGCCAGCTGGACGGACAGGGGCACAGATACGCAGTATTTT	CASWTDRGTDTQYF
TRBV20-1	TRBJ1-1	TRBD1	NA	TGCAGTGCTAGTGCGGCCCGACAGGGGCTCATGAACACTGAAGCTTTCTTT	CSASAARQGLMNTEAFF
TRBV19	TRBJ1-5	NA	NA	TGTGCCAGTAGTGGTAATACGGGGGGTAGCAATCAGCCCCAGCATTTT	CASSGNTGGSNQPQHF
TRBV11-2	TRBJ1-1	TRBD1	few	TGTGCCAGCAGCTGGGACAGGGGAGAGTTGGGCACTGAAGCTTTCTTT	CASSWDRGELGTEAFF
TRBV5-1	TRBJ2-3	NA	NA	TGCGCCAGCGCGGACAGCCTCGCCCTCACAGATACGCAGTATTTT	CASADSLALTDTQYF
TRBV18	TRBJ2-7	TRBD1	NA	TGTGCCAGCTCGGCCGTTACCGGGACAGGGGGGGGCGAGCAGTACTTC	CASSAVTGTGGGEQYF
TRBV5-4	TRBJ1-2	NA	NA	TGTGCCAGCAGCCCCGACAGAGAGAGAGGCTACACCTTC	CASSPDRERGYTF
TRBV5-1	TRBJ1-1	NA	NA	TGCGCCAGCAGCCCCGACATGAACACTGAAGCTTTCTTT	CASSPDMNTEAFF
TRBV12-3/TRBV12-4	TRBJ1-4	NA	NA	TGTGCCAGCAGTTTAGGGCAGTATGAAAAACTGTTTTTT	CASSLGQYEKLFF
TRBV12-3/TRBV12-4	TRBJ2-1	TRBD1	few	TGTGCCAGCAAACTCGACAGGGTACAGTTCTTC	CASKLDRVQFF
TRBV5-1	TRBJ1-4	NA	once	TGCGCCAGCAGCTTGGCATCCCCAGGGGCTCCGAATGAAAAACTGTTTTTT	CASSLASPGAPNEKLFF